This T cell receptor beta chain was observed in a study of T cell changes during pregnancy in multiple sclerosis (dated by TCRdb to the late 2010s). Looking at the study overall: The study examined how the T cell repertoire changed over the course of pregnancy in women with multiple sclerosis.

Regarding this clone: The specificity of this receptor is unknown. Per-nucleotide qualities are absent, and no much larger clonotype sits a single base away.

Taken from the germline V gene, the CDR1 and CDR2 loops are SGHDN and FVKESK. The V end gives up 2 bases and the J end 2 bases, leaving 6 bases in the junction not matched to a gene. Including cysteine and phenylalanine, the CDR3 has 17 amino acids. CDR3 DNA only is kept here, 51 bases in frame from base 1. Libraries were built with the immunoSEQ multiplex PCR assay. TCRdb mirrors the immuneACCESS table, restricted to in-frame sequences. Some clones are absent from its copies; in checked studies, under half trace to an unresolved V gene, and the reason for the others is unknown. The sample has about 51,000 clones on record, around 93% of them singletons. Jointly, the top ten make up 1.5% to 2% of the sample.

Source: peripheral blood, taken in the second trimester of pregnancy. The TCR was taken from a female donor with multiple sclerosis, enrolled in a pregnancy study. The chain is encoded by TRBV14 joined to TRBJ2-3; 11 central bases correspond to TRBD2. The CDR3 sequence is CASSQRLAGPYTDTQYF. The sequenced DNA: TGTGCCAGCAGCCAAAGACTAGCGGGACCGTACACAGATACGCAGTATTTT.